This passage covers 6 T cell receptor beta chains from one sample sequenced in a study of cytomegalovirus exposure and HLA in healthy donors. The method was immunoSEQ multiplex PCR; TCRdb's version includes in-frame clones alone and lacks a portion of them. Of 120,000 to 150,000 clones listed, roughly 87% are singletons. The material sequenced was PBMCs. The origin of the receptors is a young man in good health and CMV-seropositive.

This rearrangement joins TRBV10-2 to TRBJ1-4; TRBD1 is a possible D gene (6 bases). V was cut by 6 bases and J by 0 bases, with 8 bases left in between. From germline, CDR1 is WSHSY and CDR2 SAAADI. This CDR3 contains 14 residues. The CDR3 here is CASRDSATNEKLFF. The CDR3 DNA reads as TGCGCCAGCAGGGACAGTGCAACTAATGAAAAACTGTTTTTT.

The chain uses TRBV5-1 and TRBJ2-7; D remains unclear. The CDR3 spans 14 residues. The V gene's germline CDR1 is SGHRS and CDR2 YFSETQ. Trimming stripped 5 bases from V and 4 bases from J, with 16 bases between. In DNA, the CDR3 is TGCGCCAGCAGTTTACTACAAGCTAGGTACGAGCAGTACTTC. Protein product: CASSLLQARYEQYF.

V is TRBV30 and J is TRBJ1-5; TRBD1 is a possible D gene (5 bases). This CDR3 has 13 residues. Trimming removed 0 bases at V and 7 bases at J, with 10 bases between. Germline lookup yields CDR1 GTSNPN and CDR2 SVGIG (reference sequence). The CDR3 sequence is CAWSVGGRQPQHF. The CDR3 DNA follows: TGTGCCTGGAGTGTCGGGGGTCGGCAGCCCCAGCATTTT. Based on the CDR3 plus reference TRBV30 and TRBJ1-5, the full variable domain is SQTIHQWPATLVQPVGSPLSLECTVEGTSNPNLYWYRQAAGRGLQLLFYSVGIGQISSEVPQNLSASRPQDRQFILSSKKLLLSDSGFYLCAWSVGGRQPQHFGDGTRLSIL.

On this clone: The junction shows a germline mismatch at one end, possibly a read error. The gene calls are TRBV11-2 and TRBJ1-1, with D unclear. Germline-derived CDR1 and CDR2 are SGHAT and FQNNGV. The length of the CDR3 is 13 residues. Here the CDR3 reads CASSLGETPEAFF. The CDR3 bases are TGTGCCAGCAGCTTAGGGGAGACCCCTGAGGCTTTCTTT.

The chain recombines TRBV19 with TRBJ2-3, with TRBD2 matching 12 bases. V gave up 5 bases and J gave up 1 base; unmatched junction bases: 4. Germline values: CDR1 LNHDA, CDR2 SQIVND (reference sequence). The CDR3 extends over 16 amino acids. The CDR3 nucleotides read TGTGCCAGTAGTCCGAGACTAGCGGGGGGCACAGATACGCAGTATTTT. This translates into CASSPRLAGGTDTQYF.

The chain employs TRBV15 and TRBJ2-1; 10 bases match TRBD2. With V trimmed by 2 bases and J by 8 bases, 9 bases remained unmatched. Germline-derived CDR1 and CDR2 are LNHNV and YYDKDF (reference sequence). The CDR3 sequence is 16 residues long. CDR3 coding DNA: TGTGCCACCAGCAGAAATCCAGCGGGGGGGCCACATGAGCAGTTCTTC. Amino acids: CATSRNPAGGPHEQFF.